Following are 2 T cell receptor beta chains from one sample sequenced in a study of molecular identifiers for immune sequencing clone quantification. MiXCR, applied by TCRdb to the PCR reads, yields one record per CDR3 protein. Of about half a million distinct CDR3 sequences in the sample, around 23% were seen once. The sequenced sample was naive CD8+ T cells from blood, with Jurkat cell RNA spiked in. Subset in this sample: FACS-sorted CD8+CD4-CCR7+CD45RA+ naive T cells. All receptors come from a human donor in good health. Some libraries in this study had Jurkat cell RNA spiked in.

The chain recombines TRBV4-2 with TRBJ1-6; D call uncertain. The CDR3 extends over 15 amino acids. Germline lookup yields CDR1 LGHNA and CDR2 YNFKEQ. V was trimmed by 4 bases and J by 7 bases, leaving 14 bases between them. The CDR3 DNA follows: TGTGCCAGCAGCCCTACTTGGGCAGACAATTCACCCCTCCACTTT. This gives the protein CASSPTWADNSPLHF.

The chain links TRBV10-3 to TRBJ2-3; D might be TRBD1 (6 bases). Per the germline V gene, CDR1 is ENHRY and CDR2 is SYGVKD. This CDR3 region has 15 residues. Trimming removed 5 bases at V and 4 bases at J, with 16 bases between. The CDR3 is CAISSGDPSADTQYF. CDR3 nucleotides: TGTGCCATCAGTTCAGGGGACCCGTCTGCAGATACGCAGTATTTT.